These T cell receptor beta chains were read from a single sample in a study of identical twins. TCRdb called the 5' RACE reads again in MiXCR, with one record for every CDR3 protein. There are over 500,000 distinct CDR3 sequences in the sample; 22% occur only once, and under 0.95% lies in the top ten. This sample also appeared in a second study, on T cells expressing NK-cell markers.

Specimen: CD4+ T cells sorted from blood. Source of these receptors: a woman aged 18-29 years in good health. CDR3s include the opening cysteine and the closing phenylalanine or tryptophan. D genes are given only for firm matches. A row's size may be missing; if present it is once, few, many or a size class.

j_call	v_call	clone_size	d_call	cdr3_nt	cdr3_aa
TRBJ2-7	TRBV6-1	few	TRBD2	TGTGCCAGCAGTGTAGCGGGCGGCTCCTACGAGCAGTACTTC	CASSVAGGSYEQYF
TRBJ1-2	TRBV2	many	TRBD1	TGTGCCAGCATTCCGGACAGGGACTTTGCCTTTAACTATGGCTACACCTTC	CASIPDRDFAFNYGYTF
TRBJ2-2	TRBV20-1	-	TRBD2	TGCAGTGCTAAGAAACGGGAGGCGACCGGGGAGCTGTTTTTT	CSAKKREATGELFF
TRBJ1-2	TRBV20-1	-	-	TGCAGTGCTTCCCGCCGGGCCGAGATCGGCTACACCTTC	CSASRRAEIGYTF
TRBJ1-2	TRBV4-3	once	-	TGCGCCAGCAGCCGCCAACAGGGAGATGGCTACACCTTC	CASSRQQGDGYTF
TRBJ2-7	TRBV20-1	-	-	TGCAGTGCAGCCGGCGGGCCAACCTACGAGCAGTACTTC	CSAAGGPTYEQYF
TRBJ2-1	TRBV20-1	-	TRBD2	TGCAGTGCTAGAGACGGGACTAGCGGGGGGGGTGAGCAGTTCTTC	CSARDGTSGGGEQFF
TRBJ1-1	TRBV5-8	-	-	TGTGCTACAACCAGGGGAAGAACTGAAGCTTTCTTT	CATTRGRTEAFF
TRBJ1-1	TRBV6-5	-	TRBD1	TGTGCCAGCAGTTACAGGGGGCAGGGACCTGAAGCTTTCTTT	CASSYRGQGPEAFF
TRBJ1-1	TRBV12-3/TRBV12-4	-	TRBD1	TGTGCCAGCAGGAGCCAGGGGGCTTTGTACACTGAAGCTTTCTTT	CASRSQGALYTEAFF
TRBJ2-6	TRBV5-6	-	TRBD1	TGTGCCGGGATGACAGGGGGAAGCTCTGGGGCCAACGTCCTGACTTTC	CAGMTGGSSGANVLTF
TRBJ1-2	TRBV27	-	-	TGTGCCAGCAGTTTTGCAGGACTAGACGGCTACACCTTC	CASSFAGLDGYTF
TRBJ1-4	TRBV20-1	-	TRBD1	TGCAGTGCTAGAACCCAGGGGGCCGTATGGAATGAAAAACTGTTTTTT	CSARTQGAVWNEKLFF
TRBJ2-3	TRBV5-1	few	-	TGCGCCAGCCCCTCCCTTCCAGGAGATACGCAGTATTTT	CASPSLPGDTQYF
TRBJ2-3	TRBV2	many	-	TGTGCCAGCAGTGAGGGGCCTAGCACAGATACGCAGTATTTT	CASSEGPSTDTQYF
TRBJ2-7	TRBV5-1	many	-	TGCGCCAGCAGCCGGACTCGGACAGACGGCGAGCAGTACTTC	CASSRTRTDGEQYF
TRBJ2-7	TRBV7-2	few	-	TGTGCCAGCAGCTTAGCGGTGCGGGGCTACGAGCAGTACTTC	CASSLAVRGYEQYF
TRBJ1-1	TRBV20-1	-	-	TGCAGTGCTAGAGACAGGGTAAAGAACACTGAAGCTTTCTTT	CSARDRVKNTEAFF
TRBJ2-7	TRBV5-1	-	-	TGCGCCAGCAGCTGGCTGGGAGGACAGGAGCAGTACTTC	CASSWLGGQEQYF
TRBJ2-7	TRBV5-1	many	-	TGTGCCAGCAGTTTAGCGGCGGGCCCCTACGAGCAGTACTTC	CASSLAAGPYEQYF
TRBJ2-3	TRBV3-1	-	-	TGTGCCAGCAGCGACGACTTAGGACCGGGACGGGCGCAGTATTTT	CASSDDLGPGRAQYF
TRBJ2-7	TRBV5-4	-	-	TGTGCCAGCGCGAGGACGGGAGCGTACGAGCAGTACTTC	CASARTGAYEQYF
TRBJ2-7	TRBV12-3/TRBV12-4	many	-	TGTGCCAGCAGTCCCCGGCGGGCAGGGGCGAGCGAGCAGTACTTC	CASSPRRAGASEQYF
TRBJ2-6	TRBV5-1	-	-	TGCGCCAGCAGCTTAATGACAGCAACAGGGGCCAACGTCCTGACTTTC	CASSLMTATGANVLTF
TRBJ2-3	TRBV9	few	-	TGTGCCAGCAGCGTAGATGCCTCCCGGGCAGATACGCAGTATTTT	CASSVDASRADTQYF
TRBJ2-1	TRBV30	few	-	TGTGCCTGGAGTGTGAGCCAGCAGTCGACGAATGAGCAGTTCTTC	CAWSVSQQSTNEQFF
TRBJ1-4	TRBV7-8	few	-	TGTGCCAGCAGCTTAGAGAGGGAACCGAATGAAAAACTGTTTTTT	CASSLEREPNEKLFF
TRBJ2-7	TRBV4-3	-	-	TGCGCCAGCAGCCAACAAGCCCCGGGGGTGAGCTTCTACGAGCAGTACTTC	CASSQQAPGVSFYEQYF
TRBJ2-7	TRBV20-1	few	-	TGCAGTGCCAGTCCGGTGCATACGGGGGAGCAGTACTTC	CSASPVHTGEQYF
TRBJ2-6	TRBV10-3	-	TRBD1	TGTGCCATCAGTCGGGACAGGGAAGGGTCTGGGGCCAACGTCCTGACTTTC	CAISRDREGSGANVLTF
TRBJ2-1	TRBV5-5	-	TRBD2	TGTGCCAGCAGCTTTCAAGCGGGAGCCTACAATGAGCAGTTCTTC	CASSFQAGAYNEQFF
TRBJ2-7	TRBV5-6	-	-	TGTGCCAGCAGCCCACCTATCGCCGAGCAGTACTTC	CASSPPIAEQYF
TRBJ2-3	TRBV11-3	few	-	TGTGCCAGCAGCTTGGTTGCACATACGCAGTATTTT	CASSLVAHTQYF
TRBJ2-1	TRBV11-2	-	TRBD1	TGTGCCAGCAGCCGACTACTGGGACAGGGCCATGAGCAGTTCTTC	CASSRLLGQGHEQFF
TRBJ1-2	TRBV6-6	-	-	TGTGCCAGCAGCCCCCCAGGGGTATATGGCTACACCTTC	CASSPPGVYGYTF
TRBJ2-1	TRBV20-1	-	-	TGCAGTGCTAGGGCTGTCTCCTACAATGAGCAGTTCTTC	CSARAVSYNEQFF
TRBJ2-5	TRBV20-1	few	-	TGCAGTGCTAGGGCCTCGCGTGGAGGAGAGACCCAGTACTTC	CSARASRGGETQYF
TRBJ2-7	TRBV6-5	few	TRBD2	TGTGCCAGCAGTTACGGACTAGGGATAGACTACGAGCAGTACTTC	CASSYGLGIDYEQYF
TRBJ2-7	TRBV5-1	many	TRBD2	TGCGCCAGCAGCCCGGGACTAGCGGGACGTTCGTACGAGCAGTACTTC	CASSPGLAGRSYEQYF
TRBJ2-3	TRBV7-9	few	-	TGTGCCAGCAGATCCAGTACAGGAGTAGGATACACAGATACGCAGTATTTT	CASRSSTGVGYTDTQYF
TRBJ1-1	TRBV7-9	-	TRBD1	TGTGCCAGCAGCCCCCACAGGGGTGGAACTGAAGCTTTCTTT	CASSPHRGGTEAFF
TRBJ2-7	TRBV20-1	-	-	TGCAGTGCTAGCGGGGCCAGGGGAGGATTCTACGAGCAGTACTTC	CSASGARGGFYEQYF
TRBJ1-1	TRBV20-1	-	-	TGCAGTGCTACCGGAATAAACACTGAAGCTTTCTTT	CSATGINTEAFF
TRBJ2-2	TRBV6-1	few	TRBD1	TGTGCCAGCAAGGGGACAGGGAACACCGGGGAGCTGTTTTTT	CASKGTGNTGELFF
TRBJ2-1	TRBV28	-	-	TGTGCCAGCCGTACTCCGGGATCCAATGAGCAGTTCTTC	CASRTPGSNEQFF
TRBJ2-1	TRBV29-1	-	-	TGCAGCGTTGAACGGACTAATGAGCAGTTCTTC	CSVERTNEQFF
TRBJ2-3	TRBV9	few	-	TGTGCCAGCAGCTCCTCGGGGGGCCTCACAGATACGCAGTATTTT	CASSSSGGLTDTQYF
TRBJ2-5	TRBV6-5	-	-	TGTGCCAGCAGTTACTCCTCTCCGGCGGAGACCCAGTACTTC	CASSYSSPAETQYF
TRBJ2-7	TRBV9	-	TRBD2	TGTGCCAGCAGCGGGGGGGGCTCCTACGAGCAGTACTTC	CASSGGGSYEQYF
TRBJ1-6	TRBV12-3/TRBV12-4	-	-	TGTGCCAGCAGTTTAGGCTTTGGGGCTGCACCCCTCCACTTT	CASSLGFGAAPLHF
TRBJ1-2	TRBV6-5	few	-	TGTGCCAGCAGTTCCCGTGCAGAGCCTAACTATGGCTACACCTTC	CASSSRAEPNYGYTF
TRBJ2-2	TRBV20-1	few	-	TGCAGTGCTAGACAGGGGCCCGGGGAGCTGTTTTTT	CSARQGPGELFF
TRBJ2-1	TRBV7-2	-	TRBD2	TGTGCCAGCAGCTTATCGGCGGGAGGGATAAATGAGCAGTTCTTC	CASSLSAGGINEQFF
TRBJ2-2	TRBV6-2/TRBV6-3	-	-	TGTGCCAGCAAAATAACCGCGGCGAACACCTGGGAGCTGTTTTTT	CASKITAANTWELFF
TRBJ2-3	TRBV12-3/TRBV12-4	few	TRBD2	TGTGCCAGCAGCCCCCGGGGGGGGGTAGACGATACGCAGTATTTT	CASSPRGGVDDTQYF